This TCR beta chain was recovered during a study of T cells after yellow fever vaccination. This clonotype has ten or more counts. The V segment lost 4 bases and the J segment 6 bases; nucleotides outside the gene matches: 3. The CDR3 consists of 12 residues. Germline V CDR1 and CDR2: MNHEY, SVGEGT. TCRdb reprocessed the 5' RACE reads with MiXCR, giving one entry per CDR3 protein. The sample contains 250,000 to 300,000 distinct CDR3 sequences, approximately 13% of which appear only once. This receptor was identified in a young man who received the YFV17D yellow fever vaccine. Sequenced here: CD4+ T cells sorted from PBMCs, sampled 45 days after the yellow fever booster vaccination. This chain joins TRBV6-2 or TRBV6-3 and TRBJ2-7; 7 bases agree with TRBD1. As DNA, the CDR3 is TGTGCCAGCAGTTCACAGGGGTCCGAGCAGTACTTC. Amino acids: CASSSQGSEQYF.